This T cell receptor beta chain was sequenced for a study of glioma-infiltrating T cells after dendritic cell vaccination. This clone was recorded once. Its antigen is unidentified. Whole-study results and caveats: Only a small number of patients had complete blood and tumor samples.

Sequencing was performed with immunoSEQ multiplex PCR; in TCRdb, only in-frame clones are kept and a portion is missing. The repertoire holds approximately 110,000 clones, with around 89% as singletons. Time point specified: after dendritic cell vaccination, including at tumor progression/relapse. Only patients with spare fresh-frozen tumor and over two years of follow-up were included. Isocitrate dehydrogenase mutation was absent in all glioblastoma patients. Per germline, CDR1 MNHNY and CDR2 SVGAGI (reference sequence). With 6 bases removed from V and 5 bases from J, the gap between germline ends came to 16 bases. The CDR3 length is 14 residues.

The sequenced sample was blood, obtained after dendritic cell vaccination. The receptor was isolated from a human donor with glioblastoma. The chain couples TRBV6-6 to TRBJ1-1, with D possibly matching TRBD1 (6 bases). CDR3 region: CASRDRGGHTEAFF. In DNA, the CDR3 is TGTGCCAGCAGAGACCGCGGGGGGCATACTGAAGCTTTCTTT.